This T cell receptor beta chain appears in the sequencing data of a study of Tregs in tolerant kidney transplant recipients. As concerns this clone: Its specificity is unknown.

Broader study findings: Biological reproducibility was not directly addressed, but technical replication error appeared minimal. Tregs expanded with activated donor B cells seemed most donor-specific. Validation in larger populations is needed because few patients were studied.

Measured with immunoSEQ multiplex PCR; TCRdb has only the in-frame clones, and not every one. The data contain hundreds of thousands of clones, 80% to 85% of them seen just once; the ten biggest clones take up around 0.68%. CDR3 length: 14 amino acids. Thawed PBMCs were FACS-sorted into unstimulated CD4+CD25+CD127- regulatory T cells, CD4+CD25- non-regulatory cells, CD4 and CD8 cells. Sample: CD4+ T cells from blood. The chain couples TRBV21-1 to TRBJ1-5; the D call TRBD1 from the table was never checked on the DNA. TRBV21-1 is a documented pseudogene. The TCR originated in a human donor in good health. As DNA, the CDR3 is TGTGCCAGCCCCGGGACAGCAGATAATCAGCCCCAGCATTTT. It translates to CASPGTADNQPQHF.